The next 5 T cell receptor beta chains were all read from a single sample in a study of identifying expanded T cells in peripheral blood (dated by TCRdb to about 2019). Receptors were amplified or captured by the immunoSEQ multiplex PCR assay. TCRdb obtained this table from immuneACCESS and retained in-frame rearrangements with V and J assigned. These tables miss some clones; where compared with another copy, unresolved V genes account for less than half of the shortfall, and the remainder is unexplained. The sample has around 120,000 clones on record, approximately 80% of them singletons. Jointly, the top ten make up 3.3% of the sample. The sample taken for sequencing was blood. The receptors shown here come from a person aged 18-70 years in good health.

The chain has TRBV6-5 and TRBJ1-1; D uncertain. This CDR3 has 15 residues. V lost 6 bases, J lost 1 base, and 15 bases lay in between. Per the germline V gene, CDR1 is MNHEY and CDR2 is SVGAGI. Here the CDR3 DNA reads TGTGCCAGCAGGGAAAACCCGGACCGGAACACTGAAGCTTTCTTT. Amino acids: CASRENPDRNTEAFF.

The chain uses TRBV30 and TRBJ2-3; 12 bases agree with TRBD2. The CDR3 covers 18 residues. The V gene's germline CDR1 is GTSNPN and CDR2 SVGIG (reference sequence). With 2 bases clipped from V and 2 bases from J, the junction kept 11 bases outside the gene matches. This CDR3 is CAWSLAGGSATTTDTQYF. The CDR3 DNA sequence: TGTGCCTGGAGTCTAGCGGGGGGGTCGGCGACAACCACAGATACGCAGTATTTT.

This clone has just a few counts. The gene calls are TRBV4-1 and TRBJ1-5; possible D gene TRBD1, 5 bases. The CDR3 totals 15 residues. The V gene's germline CDR1 is MGHRA and CDR2 YSYEKL. V dropped 1 base and J dropped 7 bases, with 14 bases sitting between them. The CDR3 DNA reads as TGCGCCAGCAGCCAAGTTCCAGGGTTAGGACAGCCCCAGCATTTT. This gives the protein CASSQVPGLGQPQHF.

The chain couples TRBV4-3 to TRBJ2-3; no clear D gene. Trimming removed 3 bases from V and 5 bases from J, with 9 bases in between. The CDR3 covers 13 residues. Germline V gives CDR1 LGHNA, CDR2 YSLEER. The chain's CDR3 is CASSQAAEDTQYF. The CDR3 nucleotides read TGCGCCAGCAGCCAGGCCGCCGAAGATACGCAGTATTTT.

Details on this clone: A read error may produce the germline difference seen at one junction end. This chain connects TRBV11-3 to TRBJ2-1; tentatively, D is TRBD1 or TRBD2 (6 bases each). CDR3 length: 14 amino acids. The germline CDR1 and CDR2 sequences are SGHNT and YENEEA. CDR3 residues: CASNLGGPANEQFF. CDR3 nucleotide sequence: TGTGCCAGCAACTTAGGGGGGCCTGCCAATGAGCAGTTCTTC.